A single sample is the source of the 10 T cell receptor beta chains below, sequenced in a study of blood T cell repertoires in COVID-19. Clones were read by immunoSEQ multiplex PCR, and TCRdb kept only the in-frame ones, dropping some. The table lists 40,000 or so clones, roughly 80% of them singletons. The source material was peripheral blood. These receptors came from a man aged 50 to 59 with active COVID-19.

The J gene is TRBJ2-3, the V gene TRBV7-8; D is unresolved. CDR3 length: 15 amino acids. Germline V gene lookup returns CDR1 SGHVS and CDR2 FQNEAQ. Trimming left V 2 bases short and J 6 bases short, with 15 bases between. CDR3 loop: CASSLNVLPTDTQYF. The CDR3 DNA reads TGTGCCAGCAGCTTAAATGTGTTACCCACTGATACGCAGTATTTT. Using reference TRBV7-8 and TRBJ2-3 for the parts outside the CDR3, the full variable domain is GAGVSQSPRYKVAKRGQDVALRCDPISGHVSLFWYQQALGQGPEFLTYFQNEAQLDKSGLPSDRFFAERPEGSVSTLKIQRTQQEDSAVYLCASSLNVLPTDTQYFGPGTRLTVL.

The J gene is TRBJ1-3, the V gene TRBV7-2; D is unclear. The length of the CDR3 is 15 residues. The germline V gene encodes CDR1 SGHTA and CDR2 FQGNSA. V lost 7 bases to trimming and J lost 0 bases, with 13 bases between them. The CDR3 DNA sequence: TGTGCCAGCACTACTGGGTGGAGCTCTGGAAACACCATATATTTT. Translated, it gives CASTTGWSSGNTIYF.

The genes are TRBV6-5 and TRBJ2-1; 7 positions agree with TRBD1. The CDR3 runs to 13 residues. The germline gives CDR1 MNHEY, CDR2 SVGAGI. V was clipped by 5 bases and J by 10 bases; unmatched bases: 8. The CDR3 DNA reads as TGTGCCAGCAGTATGAGACAGGGACCAGAGCAGTTCTTC. Protein: CASSMRQGPEQFF.

The chain carries TRBV14 and TRBJ1-1, with D hard to call. The length of the CDR3 is 13 residues. V was shortened by 2 bases and J by 7 bases, with 11 bases between the two germline ends. Per germline, CDR1 SGHDN and CDR2 FVKESK. The CDR3 here is CASSQYRGGEAFF. The CDR3 DNA reads TGTGCCAGCAGCCAATACCGGGGAGGTGAAGCTTTCTTT.

The V and J genes are TRBV24-1 and TRBJ2-3; 12 bases agree with TRBD2. This CDR3 region has 14 residues. V gave up 9 bases and J gave up 4 bases; unmatched junction bases: 4. Germline CDR1 and CDR2: KGHDR and SFDVKD. CDR3 protein: CATASSGGADTQYF. DNA for the CDR3: TGTGCCACCGCTTCTAGCGGGGGGGCAGATACGCAGTATTTT.

V usage is TRBV3-1 (or the pseudogene TRBV3-2) and J usage is TRBJ1-5; D call uncertain. From germline, CDR1 is LGHDT and CDR2 YNNKEL (reference sequence). This CDR3 region has 14 residues. Trimming took 1 base from V and 6 from J, leaving 10 bases between them. CDR3 residues: CASSQGWEVQPQHF. CDR3 DNA: TGTGCCAGCAGCCAAGGGTGGGAGGTTCAGCCCCAGCATTTT.

The table lists this clone with a few counts. This chain connects TRBV5-1 to TRBJ1-4, with D uncertain. The CDR3 runs to 13 residues. In germline, CDR1 is SGHRS, CDR2 YFSETQ. Trimming pared 5 bases from V and 3 bases from J, leaving 8 bases between. The CDR3, as DNA: TGCGCCAGCAGGCCGGGATCTAATGAAAAACTGTTTTTT. It translates to CASRPGSNEKLFF. The complete variable domain, with remaining parts taken from reference TRBV5-1 and TRBJ1-4, reads KAGVTQTPRYLIKTRGQQVTLSCSPISGHRSVSWYQQTPGQGLQFLFEYFSETQRNKGNFPGRFSGRQFSNSRSEMNVSTLELGDSALYLCASRPGSNEKLFFGSGTQLSVL.

J is TRBJ1-4 and V is TRBV19; D might be TRBD1 (6 bases). CDR1 is LNHDA, CDR2 SQIVND, per germline (reference sequence). The V end was cut by 9 bases, the J end by 8 bases, with 16 bases between. This CDR3 has 13 residues. The CDR3 spells CASEGGLGEKLFF. In DNA form, the CDR3 reads TGTGCCAGCGAGGGGGGGCTTGGCGAAAAACTGTTTTTT.

This clone was recorded a few times. The chain links TRBV6-1 to TRBJ2-7; 9 bases match TRBD1. Trimming at V came to 2 bases and at J to 5 bases, leaving 7 bases not matched to a gene. The CDR3 covers 15 residues. Looked up from germline, CDR1 is MNHNS and CDR2 is SASEGT. The CDR3 DNA reads as TGTGCCAGCAGTGAAAGGGACAGGGTGCACAACGAGCAGTACTTC. Protein product: CASSERDRVHNEQYF.

This chain connects TRBV6-2 or TRBV6-3 to TRBJ2-2; TRBD1 might be the D (5 bases). The length of the CDR3 is 14 residues. Germline V gives CDR1 MNHEY, CDR2 SVGEGT. V dropped 2 bases and J dropped 8 bases, with 12 bases sitting between them. CDR3 region: CASSYPRVGGELFF. The CDR3 DNA sequence: TGTGCCAGCAGTTACCCCAGGGTGGGGGGGGAGCTGTTTTTT.